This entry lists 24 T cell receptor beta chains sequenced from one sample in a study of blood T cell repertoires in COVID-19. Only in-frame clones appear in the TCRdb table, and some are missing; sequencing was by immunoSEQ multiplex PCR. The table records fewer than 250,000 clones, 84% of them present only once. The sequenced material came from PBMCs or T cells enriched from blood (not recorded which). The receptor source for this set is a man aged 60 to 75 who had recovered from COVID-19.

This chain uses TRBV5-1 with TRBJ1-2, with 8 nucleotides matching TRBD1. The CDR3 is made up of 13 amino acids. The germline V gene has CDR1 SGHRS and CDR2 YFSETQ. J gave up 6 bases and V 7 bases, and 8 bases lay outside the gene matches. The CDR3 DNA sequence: TGCGCCAGCGCTCAGGGGGCGCAGGATGGCTACACCTTC. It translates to CASAQGAQDGYTF.

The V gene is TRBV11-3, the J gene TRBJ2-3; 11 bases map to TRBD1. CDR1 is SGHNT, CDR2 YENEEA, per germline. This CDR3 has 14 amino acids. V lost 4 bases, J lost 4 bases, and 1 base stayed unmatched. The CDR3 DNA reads TGTGCCAGCAGCTGGACAGGGGGCTCAGATACGCAGTATTTT. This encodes CASSWTGGSDTQYF.

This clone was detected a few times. DNA of the CDR3: TGCGCCAGCAGCTTGGGTAGACAGGGAGAATCACCCCTCCACTTT. Its protein product is CASSLGRQGESPLHF. V gene TRBV5-1 combines with J gene TRBJ1-6; 7 bases line up with TRBD1. Germline assignment: CDR1 SGHRS and CDR2 YFSETQ. The CDR3 extends over 15 amino acids. V trimming: 0 bases; J trimming: 10 bases; junction bases outside the gene matches: 7.

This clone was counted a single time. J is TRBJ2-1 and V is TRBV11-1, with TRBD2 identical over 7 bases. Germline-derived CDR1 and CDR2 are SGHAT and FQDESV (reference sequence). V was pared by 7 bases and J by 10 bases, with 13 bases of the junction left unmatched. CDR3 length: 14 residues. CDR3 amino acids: CASTRTRVAPEQFF. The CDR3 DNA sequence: TGTGCCAGCACCCGGACTAGGGTGGCCCCGGAGCAGTTCTTC. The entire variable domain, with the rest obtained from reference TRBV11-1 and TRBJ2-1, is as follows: EAEVAQSPRYKITEKSQAVAFWCDPISGHATLYWYRQILGQGPELLVQFQDESVVDDSQLPKDRFSAERLKGVDSTLKIQPAELGDSAMYLCASTRTRVAPEQFFGPGTRLTVL.

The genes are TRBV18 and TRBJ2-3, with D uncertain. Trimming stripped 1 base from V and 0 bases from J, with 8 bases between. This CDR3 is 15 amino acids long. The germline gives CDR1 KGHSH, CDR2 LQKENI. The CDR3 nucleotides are TGTGCCAGCTCACCACTCCCGACTAGCACAGATACGCAGTATTTT. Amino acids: CASSPLPTSTDTQYF.

CDR3 loop: CASSESPDTQYF. CDR3 sequence (DNA): TGTGCCAGCAGCGAAAGCCCAGATACGCAGTATTTT. The J gene is TRBJ2-3, the V gene TRBV7-2; D gene uncertain. V was clipped by 5 bases and J by 4 bases, with 7 bases between them. There are 12 residues in the CDR3. CDR1 SGHTA and CDR2 FQGNSA come from the germline V gene.

DNA for the CDR3: TGTGCCAGCAGCCTAACAGGGGCGGCTAATGAAAAACTGTTTTTT. This gives the protein CASSLTGAANEKLFF. The chain couples TRBV7-6 to TRBJ1-4; 7 bases map to TRBD1. This CDR3 comprises 15 residues. The J segment lost 3 bases and the V segment lost 5 bases, leaving 6 bases of the junction unmatched. The germline gives CDR1 SGHVS, CDR2 FNYEAQ.

Here the CDR3 reads CASSAGQGWTEAFF. The CDR3 bases are TGTGCCAGCAGTGCCGGACAGGGGTGGACTGAAGCTTTCTTT. V usage is TRBV2 and J usage is TRBJ1-1; 9 nucleotides match TRBD1. Trimming cost V 4 bases and J 5 bases; bases outside gene matches: 5. Germline CDR1 is SNHLY and CDR2 is FYNNEI. CDR3 length equals 14 residues.

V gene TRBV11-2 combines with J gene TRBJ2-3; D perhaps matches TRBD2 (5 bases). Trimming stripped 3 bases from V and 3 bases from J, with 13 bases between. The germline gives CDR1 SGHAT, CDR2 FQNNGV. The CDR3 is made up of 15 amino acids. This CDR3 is CASSLEPLVTDTQYF. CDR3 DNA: TGTGCCAGCAGCTTGGAGCCACTAGTGACAGATACGCAGTATTTT.

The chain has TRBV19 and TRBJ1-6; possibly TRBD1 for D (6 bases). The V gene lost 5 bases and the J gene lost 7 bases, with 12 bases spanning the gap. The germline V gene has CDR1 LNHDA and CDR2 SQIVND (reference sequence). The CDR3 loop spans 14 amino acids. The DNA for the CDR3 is TGTGCCAGTAGTGCCAGGGGTGAGAATTCACCCCTCCACTTT. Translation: CASSARGENSPLHF.

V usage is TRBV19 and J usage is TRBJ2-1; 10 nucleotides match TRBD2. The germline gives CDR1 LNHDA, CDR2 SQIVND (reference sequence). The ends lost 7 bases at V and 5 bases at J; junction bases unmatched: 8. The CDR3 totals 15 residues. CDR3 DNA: TGTGCCAGTACCCCCCTAGCGGGGGTACACAATGAGCAGTTCTTC. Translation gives CASTPLAGVHNEQFF.

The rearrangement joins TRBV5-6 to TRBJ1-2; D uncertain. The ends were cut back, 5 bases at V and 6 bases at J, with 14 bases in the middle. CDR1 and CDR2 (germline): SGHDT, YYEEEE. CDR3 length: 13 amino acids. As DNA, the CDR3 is TGTGCCAGCAGGGGTCTGGGAGCCGATGGCTACACCTTC. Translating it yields CASRGLGADGYTF.

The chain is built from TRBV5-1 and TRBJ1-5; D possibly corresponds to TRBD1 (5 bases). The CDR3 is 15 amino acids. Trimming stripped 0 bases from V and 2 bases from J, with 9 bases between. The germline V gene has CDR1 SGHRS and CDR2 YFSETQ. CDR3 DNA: TGCGCCAGCAGCTTGGAGGGGCTCGGCAATCAGCCCCAGCATTTT. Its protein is CASSLEGLGNQPQHF. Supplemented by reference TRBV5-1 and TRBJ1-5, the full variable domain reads KAGVTQTPRYLIKTRGQQVTLSCSPISGHRSVSWYQQTPGQGLQFLFEYFSETQRNKGNFPGRFSGRQFSNSRSEMNVSTLELGDSALYLCASSLEGLGNQPQHFGDGTRLSIL.

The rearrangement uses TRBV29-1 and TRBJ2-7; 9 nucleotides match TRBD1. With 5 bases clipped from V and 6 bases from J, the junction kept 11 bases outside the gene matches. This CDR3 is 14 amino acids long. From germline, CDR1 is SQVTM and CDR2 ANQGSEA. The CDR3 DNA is TGCAGCGTTTGGGGGGGACAGGGACCGTCCGAGCAGTACTTC. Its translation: CSVWGGQGPSEQYF.

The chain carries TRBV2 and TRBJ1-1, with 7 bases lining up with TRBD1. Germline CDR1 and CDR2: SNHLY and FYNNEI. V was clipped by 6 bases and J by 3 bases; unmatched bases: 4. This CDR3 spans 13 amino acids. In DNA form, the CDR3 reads TGTGCCAGCAGGACAGGGTACGACACTGAAGCTTTCTTT. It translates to CASRTGYDTEAFF.

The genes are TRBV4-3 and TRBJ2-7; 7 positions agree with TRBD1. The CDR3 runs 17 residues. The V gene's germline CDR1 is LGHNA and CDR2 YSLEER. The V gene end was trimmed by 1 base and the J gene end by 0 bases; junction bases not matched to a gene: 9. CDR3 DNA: TGCGCCAGCAGCCAAGTAACCGGGACAGCGAACTCCTACGAGCAGTACTTC. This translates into CASSQVTGTANSYEQYF.

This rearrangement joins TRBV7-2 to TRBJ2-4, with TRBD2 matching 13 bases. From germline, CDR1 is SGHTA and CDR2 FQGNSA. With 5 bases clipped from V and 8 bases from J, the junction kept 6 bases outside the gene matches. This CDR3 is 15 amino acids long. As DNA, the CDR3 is TGTGCCAGCAGCACACTAGCGGGGGGGCCTCACATTCAGTACTTC. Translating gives CASSTLAGGPHIQYF. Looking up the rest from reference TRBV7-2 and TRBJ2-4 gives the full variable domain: GAGVSQSPSNKVTEKGKDVELRCDPISGHTALYWYRQSLGQGLEFLIYFQGNSAPDKSGLPSDRFSAERTGGSVSTLTIQRTQQEDSAVYLCASSTLAGGPHIQYFGAGTRLSVL.

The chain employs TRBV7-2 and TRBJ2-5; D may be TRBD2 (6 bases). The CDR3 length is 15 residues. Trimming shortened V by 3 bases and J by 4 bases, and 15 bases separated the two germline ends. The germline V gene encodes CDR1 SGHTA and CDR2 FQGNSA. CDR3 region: CASSLLGRGSETQYF. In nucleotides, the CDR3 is TGTGCCAGCAGCTTGCTAGGGCGGGGCTCAGAGACCCAGTACTTC.

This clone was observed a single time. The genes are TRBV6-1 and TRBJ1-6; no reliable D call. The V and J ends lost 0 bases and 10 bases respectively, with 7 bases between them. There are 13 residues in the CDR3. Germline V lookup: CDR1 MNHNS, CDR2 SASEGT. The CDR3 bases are TGTGCCAGCAGTGAAGCGGGCAAATCACCCCTCCACTTT. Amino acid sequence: CASSEAGKSPLHF.

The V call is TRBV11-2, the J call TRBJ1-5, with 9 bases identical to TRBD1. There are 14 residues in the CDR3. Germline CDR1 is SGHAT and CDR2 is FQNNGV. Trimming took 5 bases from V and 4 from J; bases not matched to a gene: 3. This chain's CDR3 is CASSLGTGNQPQHF. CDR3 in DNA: TGTGCCAGCAGCCTCGGGACAGGGAATCAGCCCCAGCATTTT.

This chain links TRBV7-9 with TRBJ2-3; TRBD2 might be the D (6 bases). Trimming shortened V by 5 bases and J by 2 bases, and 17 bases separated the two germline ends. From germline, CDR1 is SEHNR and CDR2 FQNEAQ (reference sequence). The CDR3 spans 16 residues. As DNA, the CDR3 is TGTGCCAGCAGCCCATCCGGGGGTAGGTCCACAGATACGCAGTATTTT. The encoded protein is CASSPSGGRSTDTQYF. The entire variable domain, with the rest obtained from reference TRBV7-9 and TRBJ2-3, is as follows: DTGVSQNPRHKITKRGQNVTFRCDPISEHNRLYWYRQTLGQGPEFLTYFQNEAQLEKSRLLSDRFSAERPKGSFSTLEIQRTEQGDSAMYLCASSPSGGRSTDTQYFGPGTRLTVL.

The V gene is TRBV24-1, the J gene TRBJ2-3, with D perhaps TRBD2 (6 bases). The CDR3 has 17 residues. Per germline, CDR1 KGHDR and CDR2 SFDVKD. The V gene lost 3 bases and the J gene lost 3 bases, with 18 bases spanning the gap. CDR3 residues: CATSDPGLTGATDTQYF. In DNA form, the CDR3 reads TGTGCCACCAGTGATCCTGGGCTGACGGGAGCTACAGATACGCAGTATTTT.

In DNA form, the CDR3 reads TGTGCCAGCTCCCAAAGCAAAGAGACCCAGTACTTC. This sequence encodes CASSQSKETQYF. V usage is TRBV18 and J usage is TRBJ2-5; no definite D call. Germline V gene data show CDR1 as KGHSH and CDR2 as LQKENI. With 6 bases removed from V and 3 bases from J, the gap between germline ends came to 8 bases. This CDR3 is 12 amino acids long.

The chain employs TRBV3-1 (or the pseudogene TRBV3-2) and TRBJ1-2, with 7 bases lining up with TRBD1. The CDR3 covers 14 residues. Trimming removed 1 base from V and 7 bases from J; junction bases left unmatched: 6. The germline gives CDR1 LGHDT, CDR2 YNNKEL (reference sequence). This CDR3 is CASSQVHRGGGYTF. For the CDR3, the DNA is TGTGCCAGCAGCCAAGTTCACAGGGGCGGTGGCTACACCTTC.